This TCR beta chain was captured by sequencing in a study of blood T cell repertoires in COVID-19. Across the study: Material from acute and convalescent COVID-19 was sourced from the United States, Italy and Spain. The analysed material was cDNA or gDNA that came from T cells, B-cell-depleted T cells, or PBMCs.

The age range of participants was about 18 to 100 years, with residence in 20 to 25 US areas. Recovered status applied to Cohort 3 donors who had two consecutive negative PCRs. It also applied to those with clearance or with symptom resolution. The assay was immunoSEQ multiplex PCR, and TCRdb's table has in-frame clones only and misses some. The sample contains 250,000 or so clones, roughly 84% of which appear only once. Germline values: CDR1 SEHNR, CDR2 FQNEAQ (reference sequence). Trimming pared 1 base from V and 2 bases from J, leaving 9 bases between. The CDR3 is 15 residues long. This chain uses TRBV7-9 with TRBJ2-1; D is possibly TRBD1 (7 bases). The TCR comes from a man aged 45-60 years who had recovered from COVID-19. The specimen was PBMCs or T cells enriched from blood (not recorded which). Here the CDR3 DNA reads TGTGCCAGCAGCTTAGGCAGGGGGGCCTACAATGAGCAGTTCTTC. It specifies CASSLGRGAYNEQFF. Combining the CDR3 with reference TRBV7-9 and TRBJ2-1 gives the whole variable domain DTGVSQNPRHKITKRGQNVTFRCDPISEHNRLYWYRQTLGQGPEFLTYFQNEAQLEKSRLLSDRFSAERPKGSFSTLEIQRTEQGDSAMYLCASSLGRGAYNEQFFGPGTRLTVL.